Below are 8 T cell receptor beta chains sequenced from a single sample in a study of post-analysis software for immune sequencing data. Regarding the study as a whole: Patients used a handful of TRBV segments, including TRBV5-6, TRBV5-1 and TRBV20-1, more often than controls.

Which antigens these TCRs recognize remains unknown. The TCR beta cDNA libraries contained unique molecular identifiers. TCRdb processed the PCR reads anew with MiXCR; each CDR3 protein has one entry. Of over 150,000 distinct CDR3 sequences in the sample, 30% are singletons; the top ten hold about 1.6%. The sample was blood. The receptors were sampled from a girl aged 5 to 17 with multiple sclerosis.

This clonotype was detected only a few times. The chain couples TRBV6-1 to TRBJ2-3; the D gene is possibly TRBD2 (5 bases). This CDR3 is 15 amino acids long. Trimming took 7 bases from V and 8 from J, leaving 22 bases between them. Germline V lookup: CDR1 MNHNS, CDR2 SASEGT. The CDR3 is CASNLRAGSGGTQYF. In nucleotides, the CDR3 is TGTGCCAGCAACTTACGTGCGGGTTCTGGAGGTACGCAGTATTTT.

The genes are TRBV20-1 and TRBJ2-7, with a possible D match to TRBD2 (6 bases). The CDR3 covers 14 residues. Germline lookup yields CDR1 DFQATT and CDR2 SNEGSKA (reference sequence). Trimming pared 4 bases from V and 0 bases from J, leaving 13 bases between. CDR3 loop: CSATQGTSSYEQYF. The CDR3, as DNA: TGCAGTGCTACACAAGGGACTTCCTCCTACGAGCAGTACTTC.

The J gene is TRBJ1-3, the V gene TRBV9; maybe TRBD1 (5 bases). Germline CDR1 is SGDLS and CDR2 is YYNGEE. V lost 3 bases to trimming and J lost 8 bases, with 15 bases between them. There are 14 residues in the CDR3. The CDR3 here is CASSGRQPRDTIYF. For the CDR3, the DNA is TGTGCCAGCAGCGGACGACAGCCGAGGGACACCATATATTTT. The full variable domain, in which reference TRBV9 and TRBJ1-3 provide the parts outside the CDR3, is DSGVTQTPKHLITATGQRVTLRCSPRSGDLSVYWYQQSLDQGLQFLIQYYNGEERAKGNILERFSAQQFPDLHSELNLSSLELGDSALYFCASSGRQPRDTIYFGEGSWLTVV.

This chain uses TRBV14 with TRBJ2-5, with D perhaps being TRBD1 or TRBD2 (5 bases each). Germline V CDR1 and CDR2: SGHDN, FVKESK. This CDR3 has 13 residues. V dropped 3 bases and J dropped 4 bases, with 9 bases sitting between them. The CDR3 DNA reads TGTGCCAGCAGCCAGGGGGTAGGAGAGACCCAGTACTTC. Translated: CASSQGVGETQYF. Together with reference TRBV14 and TRBJ2-5, the CDR3 gives the full variable domain: EAGVTQFPSHSVIEKGQTVTLRCDPISGHDNLYWYRRVMGKEIKFLLHFVKESKQDESGMPNNRFLAERTGGTYSTLKVQPAELEDSGVYFCASSQGVGETQYFGPGTRLLVL.

Of note for this clonotype: A clone one base away is much larger, so this may be a read error. The genes are TRBV29-1 and TRBJ1-4; D gene ambiguous. This CDR3 is 12 amino acids long. The germline gives CDR1 SQVTM, CDR2 ANQGSEA. This CDR3 reads CGVAGLSEKLFF. CDR3 nucleotides: TGCGGCGTTGCGGGTTTGAGTGAAAAACTGTTTTTT.

A word on this clonotype: This may be a read error: a much more frequent sequence differs by one nucleotide. V usage is TRBV3-1 and J usage is TRBJ2-7; D might be TRBD2 (5 bases). Germline loops: CDR1 LGHDT, CDR2 YNNKEL (reference sequence). This CDR3 contains 15 residues. Written as DNA, the CDR3 is TGTGCCAGCAGCAGTAGGCGGATTGAGGGTGAGACCCAGGACTTC. Residues: CASSSRRIEGETQDF.

This clonotype was seen repeatedly, ten times or more. V and J are TRBV6-4 and TRBJ1-2, with D uncertain. V lost 2 bases and J 8 bases, leaving 12 bases between the germline ends. CDR1 and CDR2 from the germline V gene are MRHNA and SNTAGT. The CDR3 spans 13 residues. The CDR3 protein is CASSDEPGRGYTF. In nucleotides, the CDR3 is TGTGCCAGCAGTGACGAGCCCGGCCGGGGCTACACCTTC.

Many counts were recorded for this clonotype. V usage is TRBV5-1 and J usage is TRBJ1-2, with D hard to call. The V gene's germline CDR1 is SGHRS and CDR2 YFSETQ. V was clipped by 0 bases and J by 6 bases, with 6 bases between them. The CDR3 consists of 12 residues. Here the CDR3 DNA reads TGCGCCAGCAGCTTGGCCGGGGATGGCTACACCTTC. Residues: CASSLAGDGYTF.